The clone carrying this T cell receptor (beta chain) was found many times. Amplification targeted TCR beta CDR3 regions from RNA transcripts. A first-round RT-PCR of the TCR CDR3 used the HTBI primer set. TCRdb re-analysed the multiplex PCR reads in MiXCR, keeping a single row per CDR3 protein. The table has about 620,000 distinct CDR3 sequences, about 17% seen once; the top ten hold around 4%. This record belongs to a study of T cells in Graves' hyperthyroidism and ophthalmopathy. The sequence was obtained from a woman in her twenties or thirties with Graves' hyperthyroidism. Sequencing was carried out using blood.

As DNA, the CDR3 is TGCAGTGCTTCGGCAGCGGCCCTGTCTGCTTTCTTT. Amino acids: CSASAAALSAFF. V gene TRBV20-1 combines with J gene TRBJ1-1; D call uncertain. In germline, CDR1 is DFQATT, CDR2 SNEGSKA (reference sequence). V lost 5 bases, J lost 11 bases, and 18 bases lay in between. The CDR3 sequence is 12 residues long.